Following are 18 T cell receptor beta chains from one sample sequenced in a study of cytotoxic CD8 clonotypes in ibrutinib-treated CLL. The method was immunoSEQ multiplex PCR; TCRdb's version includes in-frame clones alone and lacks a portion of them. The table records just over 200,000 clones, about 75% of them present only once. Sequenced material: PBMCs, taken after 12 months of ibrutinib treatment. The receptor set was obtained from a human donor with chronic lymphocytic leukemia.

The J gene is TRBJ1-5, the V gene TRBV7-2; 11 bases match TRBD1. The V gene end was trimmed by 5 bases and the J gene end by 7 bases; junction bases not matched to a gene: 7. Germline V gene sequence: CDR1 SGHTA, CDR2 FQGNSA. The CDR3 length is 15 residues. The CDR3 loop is CASSARTGGLQPQHF. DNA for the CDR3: TGTGCCAGCAGCGCGAGGACAGGGGGCTTACAGCCCCAGCATTTT.

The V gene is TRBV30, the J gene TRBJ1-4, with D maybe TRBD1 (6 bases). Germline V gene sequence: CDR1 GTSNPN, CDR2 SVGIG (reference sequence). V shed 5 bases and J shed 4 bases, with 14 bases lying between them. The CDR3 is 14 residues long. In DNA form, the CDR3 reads TGTGCCTGGGGAAGGGGACATGGTAATGAAAAACTGTTTTTT. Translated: CAWGRGHGNEKLFF.

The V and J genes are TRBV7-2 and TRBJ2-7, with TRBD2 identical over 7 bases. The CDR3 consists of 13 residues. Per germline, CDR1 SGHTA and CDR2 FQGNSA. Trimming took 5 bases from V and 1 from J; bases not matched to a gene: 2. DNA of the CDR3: TGTGCCAGCAGCGCGGGACTATCCTACGAGCAGTACTTC. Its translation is CASSAGLSYEQYF.

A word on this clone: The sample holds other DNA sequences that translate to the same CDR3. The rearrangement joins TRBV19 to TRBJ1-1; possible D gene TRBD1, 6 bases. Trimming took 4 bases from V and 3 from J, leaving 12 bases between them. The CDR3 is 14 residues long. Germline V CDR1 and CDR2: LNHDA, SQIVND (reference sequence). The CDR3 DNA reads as TGTGCCAGTAGTACCAGGGGTGGGGACACTGAAGCTTTCTTT. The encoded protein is CASSTRGGDTEAFF.

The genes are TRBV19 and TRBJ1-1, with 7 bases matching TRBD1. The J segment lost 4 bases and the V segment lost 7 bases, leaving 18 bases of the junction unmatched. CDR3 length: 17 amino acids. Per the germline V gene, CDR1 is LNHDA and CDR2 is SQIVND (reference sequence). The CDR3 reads CASKESGGALVSTEAFF. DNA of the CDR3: TGTGCCAGTAAAGAATCAGGGGGTGCTTTGGTTAGCACTGAAGCTTTCTTT.

The CDR3 protein is CASSLEKSGQYGYTF. CDR3 DNA: TGCGCCAGCAGCTTGGAGAAATCGGGACAATATGGCTACACCTTC. The chain carries TRBV5-1 and TRBJ1-2; TRBD1 is a possible D gene (6 bases). The V gene's germline CDR1 is SGHRS and CDR2 YFSETQ. The germline V and J ends were trimmed by 0 bases and 5 bases, with 14 bases remaining between them. The CDR3 has 15 amino acids.

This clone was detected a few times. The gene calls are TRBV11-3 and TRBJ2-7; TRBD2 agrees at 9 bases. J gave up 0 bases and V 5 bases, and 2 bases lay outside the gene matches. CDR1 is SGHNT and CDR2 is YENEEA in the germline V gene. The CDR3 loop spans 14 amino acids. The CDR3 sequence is CASSISGSSYEQYF. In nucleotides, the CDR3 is TGTGCCAGCAGCATTAGCGGGAGCTCCTACGAGCAGTACTTC. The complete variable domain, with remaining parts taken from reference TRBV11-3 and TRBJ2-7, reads EAGVVQSPRYKIIEKKQPVAFWCNPISGHNTLYWYLQNLGQGPELLIRYENEEAVDDSQLPKDRFSAERLKGVDSTLKIQPAELGDSAVYLCASSISGSSYEQYFGPGTRLTVT.

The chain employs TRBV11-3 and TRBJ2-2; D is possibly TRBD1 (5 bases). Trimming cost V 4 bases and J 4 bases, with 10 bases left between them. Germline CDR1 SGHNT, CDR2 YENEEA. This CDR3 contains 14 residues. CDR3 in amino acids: CASSSAGSTGELFF. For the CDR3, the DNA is TGTGCCAGCAGCTCAGCAGGGTCCACCGGGGAGCTGTTTTTT.

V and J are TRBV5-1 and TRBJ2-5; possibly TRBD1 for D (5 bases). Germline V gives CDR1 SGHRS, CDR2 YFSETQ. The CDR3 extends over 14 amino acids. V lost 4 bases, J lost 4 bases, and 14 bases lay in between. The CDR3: CASSRQDIGETQYF. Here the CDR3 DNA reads TGCGCCAGCAGCCGCCAGGACATCGGAGAGACCCAGTACTTC.

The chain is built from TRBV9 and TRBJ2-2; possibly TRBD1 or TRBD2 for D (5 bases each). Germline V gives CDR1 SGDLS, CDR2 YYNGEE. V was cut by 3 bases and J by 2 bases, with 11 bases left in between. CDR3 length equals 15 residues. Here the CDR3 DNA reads TGTGCCAGCAGCGGGGACGGACCCAACACCGGGGAGCTGTTTTTT. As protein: CASSGDGPNTGELFF.

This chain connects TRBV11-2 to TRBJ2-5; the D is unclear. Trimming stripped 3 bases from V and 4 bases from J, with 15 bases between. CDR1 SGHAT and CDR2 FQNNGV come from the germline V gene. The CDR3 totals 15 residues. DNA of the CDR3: TGTGCCAGCAGCTTGTTCGGGCGGATGGGAGAGACCCAGTACTTC. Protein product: CASSLFGRMGETQYF.

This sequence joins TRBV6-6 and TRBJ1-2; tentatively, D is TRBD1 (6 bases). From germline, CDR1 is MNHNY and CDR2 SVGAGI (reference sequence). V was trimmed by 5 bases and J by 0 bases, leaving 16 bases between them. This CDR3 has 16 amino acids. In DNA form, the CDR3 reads TGTGCCAGCAGTAACACTGGACAGTCAGCTAACTATGGCTACACCTTC. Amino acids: CASSNTGQSANYGYTF.

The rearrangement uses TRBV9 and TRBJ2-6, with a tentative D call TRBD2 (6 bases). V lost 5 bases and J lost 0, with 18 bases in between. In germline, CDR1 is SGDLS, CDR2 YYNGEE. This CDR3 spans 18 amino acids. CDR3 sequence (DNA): TGTGCCAGCAGTGGCGATACGGGAGTTTCCTCTGGGGCCAACGTCCTGACTTTC. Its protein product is CASSGDTGVSSGANVLTF.

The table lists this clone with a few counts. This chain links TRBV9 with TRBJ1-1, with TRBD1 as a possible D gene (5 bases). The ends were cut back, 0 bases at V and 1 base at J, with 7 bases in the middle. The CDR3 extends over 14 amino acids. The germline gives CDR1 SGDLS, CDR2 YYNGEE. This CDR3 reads CASSVGGTNTEAFF. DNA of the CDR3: TGTGCCAGCAGCGTAGGGGGGACGAACACTGAAGCTTTCTTT.

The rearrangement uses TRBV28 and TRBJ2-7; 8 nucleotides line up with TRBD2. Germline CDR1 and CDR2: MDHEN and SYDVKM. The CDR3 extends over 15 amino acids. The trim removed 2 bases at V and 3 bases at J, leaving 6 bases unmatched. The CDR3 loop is CASSLNGGRNYEQYF. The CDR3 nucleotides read TGTGCCAGCAGTTTAAATGGCGGGAGGAACTACGAGCAGTACTTC.

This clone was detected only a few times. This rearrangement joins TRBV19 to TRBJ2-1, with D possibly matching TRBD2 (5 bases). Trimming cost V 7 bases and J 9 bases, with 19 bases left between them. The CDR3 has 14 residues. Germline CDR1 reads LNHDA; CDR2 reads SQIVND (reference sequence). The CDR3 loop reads CASIRGDGLGEQFF. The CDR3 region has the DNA TGTGCCAGTATCCGGGGAGACGGACTCGGTGAGCAGTTCTTC.

The CDR3 DNA sequence: TGCAGCGTTGTGGGGGCAGGGGGGACAGATACGCAGTATTTT. This encodes CSVVGAGGTDTQYF. This sequence joins TRBV29-1 and TRBJ2-3, with D possibly TRBD1 on 7 matching bases. The V end lost 4 bases, the J end lost 3 bases, and 14 bases lay between the germline ends. The CDR3 runs to 14 residues. In germline, CDR1 is SQVTM, CDR2 ANQGSEA.

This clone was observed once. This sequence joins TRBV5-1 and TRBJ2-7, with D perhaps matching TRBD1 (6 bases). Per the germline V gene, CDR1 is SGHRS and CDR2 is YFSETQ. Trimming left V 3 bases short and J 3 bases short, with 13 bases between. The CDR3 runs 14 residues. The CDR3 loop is CASSYSGTNYEQYF. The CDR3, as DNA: TGCGCCAGCAGCTATTCCGGGACAAACTACGAGCAGTACTTC.